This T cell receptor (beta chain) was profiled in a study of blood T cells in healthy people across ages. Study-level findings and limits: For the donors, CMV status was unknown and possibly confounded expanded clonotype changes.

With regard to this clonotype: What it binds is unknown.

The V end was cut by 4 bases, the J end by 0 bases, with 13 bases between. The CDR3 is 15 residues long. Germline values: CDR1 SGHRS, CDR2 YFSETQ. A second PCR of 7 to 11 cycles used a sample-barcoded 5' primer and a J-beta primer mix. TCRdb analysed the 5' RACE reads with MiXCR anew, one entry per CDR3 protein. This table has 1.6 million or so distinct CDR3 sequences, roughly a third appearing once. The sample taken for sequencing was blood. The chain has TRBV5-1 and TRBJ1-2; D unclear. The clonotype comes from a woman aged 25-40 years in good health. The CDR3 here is CASSLLPDSNYGYTF. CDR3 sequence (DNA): TGCGCCAGCAGCCTTCTCCCCGATTCTAACTATGGCTACACCTTC.